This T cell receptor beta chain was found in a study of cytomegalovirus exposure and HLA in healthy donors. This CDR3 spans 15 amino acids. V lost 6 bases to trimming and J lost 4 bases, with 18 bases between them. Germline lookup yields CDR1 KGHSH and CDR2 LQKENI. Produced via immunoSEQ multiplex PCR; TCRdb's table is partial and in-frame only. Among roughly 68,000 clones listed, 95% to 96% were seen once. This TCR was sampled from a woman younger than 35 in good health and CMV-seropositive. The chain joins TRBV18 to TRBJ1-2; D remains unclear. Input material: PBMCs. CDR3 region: CASSLAMGAGYGYTF. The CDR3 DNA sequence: TGTGCCAGCTCTCTAGCGATGGGCGCGGGCTATGGCTACACCTTC.